This T cell receptor beta chain derives from a study of T cells in Graves' hyperthyroidism and ophthalmopathy. TCR beta CDR3 regions were amplified from RNA. Primed by the HTBI set, a first-round RT-PCR was run on the TCR CDR3. TCRdb reanalysed the multiplex PCR reads using MiXCR and keeps one entry per CDR3 protein. The sample has a few hundred thousand distinct CDR3 sequences; 15% to 20% are singletons. This clonotype was detected many times. The germline V gene encodes CDR1 SGHRS and CDR2 YFSETQ. Trimming removed 2 bases from V and 2 bases from J; junction bases left unmatched: 10. This CDR3 region has 17 residues.

Sequencing input: blood. The J gene is TRBJ2-1, the V gene TRBV5-1; TRBD1 agrees at 7 bases. The clonotype comes from a middle-aged woman with Graves' ophthalmopathy. In nucleotides, the CDR3 is TGCGCCAGCAGCTTCAATCCGGGACAGAGGACCTACAATGAGCAGTTCTTC. Its protein is CASSFNPGQRTYNEQFF.